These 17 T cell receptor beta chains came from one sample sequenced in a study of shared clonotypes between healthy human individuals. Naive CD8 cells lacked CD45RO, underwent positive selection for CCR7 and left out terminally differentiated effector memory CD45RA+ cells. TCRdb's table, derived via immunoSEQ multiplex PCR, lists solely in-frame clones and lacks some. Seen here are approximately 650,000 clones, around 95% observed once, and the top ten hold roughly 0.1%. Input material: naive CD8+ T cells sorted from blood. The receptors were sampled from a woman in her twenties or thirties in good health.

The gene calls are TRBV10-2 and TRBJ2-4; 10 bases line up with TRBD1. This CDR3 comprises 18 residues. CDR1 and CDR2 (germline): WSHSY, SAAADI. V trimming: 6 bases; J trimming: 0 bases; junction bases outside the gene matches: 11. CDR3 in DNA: TGCGCCAGCAGAAGAGTCGGGACAGGGGACGTAGCCAAAAACATTCAGTACTTC. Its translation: CASRRVGTGDVAKNIQYF.

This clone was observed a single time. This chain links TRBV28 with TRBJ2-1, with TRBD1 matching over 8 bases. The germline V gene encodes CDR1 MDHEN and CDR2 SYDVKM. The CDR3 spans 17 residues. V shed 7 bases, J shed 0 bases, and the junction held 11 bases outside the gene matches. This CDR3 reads CASKLAITGGSYNEQFF. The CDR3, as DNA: TGTGCCAGCAAACTAGCAATTACAGGGGGCTCCTACAATGAGCAGTTCTTC.

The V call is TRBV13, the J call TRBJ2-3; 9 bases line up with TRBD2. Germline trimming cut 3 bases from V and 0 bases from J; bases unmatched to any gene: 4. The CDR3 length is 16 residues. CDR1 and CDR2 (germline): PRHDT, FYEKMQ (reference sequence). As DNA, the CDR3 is TGTGCCAGCAGCTTCCCTACTAGCGGGAGCACAGATACGCAGTATTTT. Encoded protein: CASSFPTSGSTDTQYF. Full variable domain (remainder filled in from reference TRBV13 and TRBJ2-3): AAGVIQSPRHLIKEKRETATLKCYPIPRHDTVYWYQQGPGQDPQFLISFYEKMQSDKGSIPDRFSAQQFSDYHSELNMSSLELGDSALYFCASSFPTSGSTDTQYFGPGTRLTVL.

The chain's CDR3 is CASSIITGPQPQHF. The CDR3 DNA follows: TGTGCCAGTAGTATTATCACAGGGCCTCAGCCCCAGCATTTT. This chain joins TRBV19 and TRBJ1-5, with D tentatively TRBD1 (6 bases). CDR3 size: 14 residues. The V end lost 3 bases, the J end lost 6 bases, and 12 bases lay between the germline ends. Germline CDR1 is LNHDA and CDR2 is SQIVND (reference sequence).

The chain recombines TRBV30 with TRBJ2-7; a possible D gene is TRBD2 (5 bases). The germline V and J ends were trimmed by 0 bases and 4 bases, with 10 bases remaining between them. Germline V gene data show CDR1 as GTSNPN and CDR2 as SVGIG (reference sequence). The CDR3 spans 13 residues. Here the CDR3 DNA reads TGTGCCTGGAGTGTTGCGGAGGCGTACGAGCAGTACTTC. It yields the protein CAWSVAEAYEQYF.

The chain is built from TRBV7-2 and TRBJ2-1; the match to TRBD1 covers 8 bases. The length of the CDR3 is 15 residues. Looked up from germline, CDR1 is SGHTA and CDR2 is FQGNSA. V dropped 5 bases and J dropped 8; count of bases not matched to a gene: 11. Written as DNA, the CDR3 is TGTGCCAGCAGCGACGGGACAGGTGGGGGGCATGAGCAGTTCTTC. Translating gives CASSDGTGGGHEQFF.

CDR3 sequence reads: CASSLTSGKTGELFF. The CDR3 region has the DNA TGTGCCAGCAGTTTAACTAGCGGAAAGACCGGGGAGCTGTTTTTT. V and J are TRBV28 and TRBJ2-2; 8 bases match TRBD2. V was clipped by 2 bases and J by 5 bases; unmatched bases: 4. CDR1 MDHEN and CDR2 SYDVKM come from the germline V gene. This CDR3 comprises 15 residues.

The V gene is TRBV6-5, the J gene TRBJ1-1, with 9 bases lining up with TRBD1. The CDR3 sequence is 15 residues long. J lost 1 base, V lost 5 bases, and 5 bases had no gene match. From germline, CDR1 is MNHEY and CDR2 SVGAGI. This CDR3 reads CASSRWDRENTEAFF. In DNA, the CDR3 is TGTGCCAGCAGTCGTTGGGACAGGGAGAACACTGAAGCTTTCTTT.

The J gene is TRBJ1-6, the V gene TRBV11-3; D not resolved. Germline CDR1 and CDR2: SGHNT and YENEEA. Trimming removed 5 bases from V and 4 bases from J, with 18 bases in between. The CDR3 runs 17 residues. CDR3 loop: CASSTTGGPTYNSPLHF. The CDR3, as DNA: TGTGCCAGCAGCACGACGGGCGGCCCCACGTATAATTCACCCCTCCACTTT.

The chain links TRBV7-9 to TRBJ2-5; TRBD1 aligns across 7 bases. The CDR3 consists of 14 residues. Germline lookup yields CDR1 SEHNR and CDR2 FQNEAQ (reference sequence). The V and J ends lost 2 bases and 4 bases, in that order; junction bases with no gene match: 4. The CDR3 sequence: CASSLSRGTETQYF. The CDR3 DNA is TGTGCCAGCAGCTTATCCAGGGGGACAGAGACCCAGTACTTC.

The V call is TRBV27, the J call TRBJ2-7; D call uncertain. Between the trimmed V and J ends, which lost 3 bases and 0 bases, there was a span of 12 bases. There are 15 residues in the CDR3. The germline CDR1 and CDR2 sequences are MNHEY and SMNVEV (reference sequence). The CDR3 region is CASSFGSVSSYEQYF. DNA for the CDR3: TGTGCCAGCAGTTTCGGGTCGGTAAGCTCCTACGAGCAGTACTTC.

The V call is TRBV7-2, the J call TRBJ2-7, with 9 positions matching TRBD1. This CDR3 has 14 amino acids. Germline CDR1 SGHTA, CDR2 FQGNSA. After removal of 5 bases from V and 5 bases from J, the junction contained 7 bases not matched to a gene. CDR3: CASSPGTGHDEQYF. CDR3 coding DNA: TGTGCCAGCAGCCCCGGGACAGGGCACGACGAGCAGTACTTC.

CDR3 amino acids: CASSTSSYGEQYF. The CDR3 DNA follows: TGTGCCAGTAGTACAAGCTCGTATGGGGAGCAGTACTTC. The chain is built from TRBV19 and TRBJ2-7; D unresolved. CDR1 is LNHDA and CDR2 is SQIVND in the germline V gene (reference sequence). Trimming pared 4 bases from V and 7 bases from J, leaving 14 bases between. The CDR3 runs to 13 residues.

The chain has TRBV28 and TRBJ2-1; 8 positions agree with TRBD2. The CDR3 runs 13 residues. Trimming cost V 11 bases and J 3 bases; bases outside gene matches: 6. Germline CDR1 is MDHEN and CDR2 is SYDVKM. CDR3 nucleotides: TGTGCCTCGAGCGGGAGAAACTACAATGAGCAGTTCTTC. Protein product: CASSGRNYNEQFF.

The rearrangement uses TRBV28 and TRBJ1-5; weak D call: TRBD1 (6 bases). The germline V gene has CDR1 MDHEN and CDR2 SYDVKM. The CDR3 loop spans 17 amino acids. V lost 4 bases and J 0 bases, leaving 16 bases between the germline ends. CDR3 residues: CASSSWTDTISNQPQHF. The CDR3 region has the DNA TGTGCCAGCAGTTCTTGGACAGACACAATTAGCAATCAGCCCCAGCATTTT.

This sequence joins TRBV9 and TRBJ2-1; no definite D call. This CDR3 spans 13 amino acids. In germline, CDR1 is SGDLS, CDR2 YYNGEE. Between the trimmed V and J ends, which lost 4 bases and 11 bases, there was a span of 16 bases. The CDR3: CASSPILVQKQFF. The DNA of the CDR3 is TGTGCCAGCAGCCCGATTTTAGTTCAGAAGCAGTTCTTC.

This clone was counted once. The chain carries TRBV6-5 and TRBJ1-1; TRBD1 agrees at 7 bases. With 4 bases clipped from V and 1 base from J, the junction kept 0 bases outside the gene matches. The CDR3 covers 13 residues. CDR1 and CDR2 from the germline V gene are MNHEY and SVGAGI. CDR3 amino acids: CASSWTGNTEAFF. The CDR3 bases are TGTGCCAGCAGTTGGACAGGGAACACTGAAGCTTTCTTT.